The 26 T cell receptor beta chains reported below all come from one sample, sequenced in a study of OX40 agonist ivuxolimab in advanced cancers. The data were produced by immunoSEQ multiplex PCR, yet TCRdb's version contains in-frame clones alone and is incomplete. The table shows tens of thousands of clones, with around 77% occurring only once. The source was CD4+ or CD8+ T cells sorted from blood, collected in a trial of the OX40 agonist ivuxolimab. These receptors all stem from an adult with an advanced solid tumor such as melanoma, head and neck, liver or kidney cancer.

The sample holds a few counts of this clone. This rearrangement joins TRBV19 to TRBJ2-2; 9 bases fit TRBD1. Germline assignment: CDR1 LNHDA and CDR2 SQIVND (reference sequence). The CDR3 loop spans 16 amino acids. V was clipped by 3 bases and J by 6 bases; unmatched bases: 8. The CDR3 is CASSILTGGGSGELFF. DNA of the CDR3: TGTGCCAGTAGTATTTTGACAGGGGGAGGTTCCGGGGAGCTGTTTTTT.

The rearrangement links TRBV18 to TRBJ2-7; a possible D gene is TRBD1 (5 bases). V lost 6 bases and J 2 bases, leaving 14 bases between the germline ends. The germline gives CDR1 KGHSH, CDR2 LQKENI. The CDR3 contains 14 residues. The DNA for the CDR3 is TGTGCCAGCTCTCCGACAGCTACTGCCTACGAGCAGTACTTC. Residues: CASSPTATAYEQYF.

The genes are TRBV6-5 and TRBJ2-3; 7 positions agree with TRBD1. The CDR3 extends over 14 amino acids. Germline V gene sequence: CDR1 MNHEY, CDR2 SVGAGI. Losses at the gene ends were 7 bases for V and 1 base for J; bases not matched to a gene: 5. CDR3: CASTRGQRTDTQYF. Here the CDR3 DNA reads TGTGCCAGCACCCGGGGACAGCGCACAGATACGCAGTATTTT.

This clone is medium-sized in the sample. The chain recombines TRBV5-6 with TRBJ1-2, with D tentatively TRBD1 (6 bases). Trimming removed 4 bases at V and 5 bases at J, with 12 bases between. CDR1 and CDR2 from the germline V gene are SGHDT and YYEEEE. The CDR3 is 13 amino acids. The CDR3 is CASSLDRIYGYTF. The CDR3 DNA reads as TGTGCCAGCAGCCTTGACAGGATATATGGCTACACCTTC.

This chain connects TRBV11-2 to TRBJ1-1; 7 bases line up with TRBD1. V dropped 5 bases and J dropped 2; count of bases not matched to a gene: 8. The germline V gene has CDR1 SGHAT and CDR2 FQNNGV. This CDR3 comprises 15 residues. This chain's CDR3 is CASSRRTGPNTEAFF. CDR3 DNA sequence: TGTGCCAGCAGCCGCCGGACAGGACCTAACACTGAAGCTTTCTTT.

V and J are TRBV9 and TRBJ1-1, with a tentative D call TRBD1 (6 bases). CDR1 is SGDLS and CDR2 is YYNGEE in the germline V gene. The CDR3 sequence is 15 residues long. Trimming left V 3 bases short and J 1 base short, with 13 bases between. The CDR3 loop reads CASSATPGENTEAFF. In DNA form, the CDR3 reads TGTGCCAGCAGCGCTACCCCAGGGGAGAACACTGAAGCTTTCTTT. The whole variable domain, filled in from reference TRBV9 and TRBJ1-1, reads DSGVTQTPKHLITATGQRVTLRCSPRSGDLSVYWYQQSLDQGLQFLIQYYNGEERAKGNILERFSAQQFPDLHSELNLSSLELGDSALYFCASSATPGENTEAFFGQGTRLTVV.

This chain joins TRBV27 and TRBJ1-6, with D hard to call. This CDR3 contains 12 residues. The germline CDR1 and CDR2 sequences are MNHEY and SMNVEV (reference sequence). Trimming left V 5 bases short and J 7 bases short, with 6 bases between. The CDR3 loop reads CASSTSNSPLHF. The DNA for the CDR3 is TGTGCCAGCAGTACCTCCAATTCACCCCTCCACTTT.

Only one count was recorded for this clone. The genes are TRBV11-2 and TRBJ2-1; 7 bases line up with TRBD1. This CDR3 contains 15 residues. Germline values: CDR1 SGHAT, CDR2 FQNNGV. Unmatched junction bases numbered 7, after V lost 5 bases and J lost 3 bases. The CDR3 sequence is CASSTPGTVYNEQFF. In nucleotides, the CDR3 is TGTGCCAGCAGCACCCCCGGGACAGTCTACAATGAGCAGTTCTTC.

The J gene is TRBJ2-7, the V gene TRBV6-6, with TRBD2 identical over 8 bases. CDR1 is MNHNY and CDR2 is SVGAGI in the germline V gene (reference sequence). V was clipped by 6 bases and J by 2 bases; unmatched bases: 9. The CDR3 is 15 residues long. The CDR3 nucleotides are TGTGCCAGCAGACCGAGCGGGAGCGGTACCTACGAGCAGTACTTC. Translating it yields CASRPSGSGTYEQYF.

Only one count was recorded for this clone. The chain combines TRBV6-5 with TRBJ2-1, with a possible D match to TRBD1 (6 bases). This CDR3 is 14 amino acids long. Germline CDR1 is MNHEY and CDR2 is SVGAGI. Trimming cost V 6 bases and J 5 bases, with 14 bases left between them. CDR3 residues: CASSPWGQDNEQFF. In DNA form, the CDR3 reads TGTGCCAGCAGCCCCTGGGGGCAAGACAATGAGCAGTTCTTC.

This chain uses TRBV19 with TRBJ2-2; either TRBD1 or TRBD2 may fit D (5 bases each). The germline CDR1 and CDR2 sequences are LNHDA and SQIVND (reference sequence). V was clipped by 5 bases and J by 6 bases, with 13 bases between them. The CDR3 runs 14 residues. The CDR3 loop reads CASSPGPGPGELFF. CDR3 sequence (DNA): TGTGCCAGTAGTCCCGGTCCGGGGCCCGGGGAGCTGTTTTTT.

CDR3 DNA: TGTGCCAGCAGCTACCTAGCGGGAGTGGGGAATGAGCAGTTCTTC. Its translation: CASSYLAGVGNEQFF. V is TRBV7-3 and J is TRBJ2-1; TRBD2 matches at 10 bases. The CDR3 consists of 15 residues. In germline, CDR1 is SGHTA, CDR2 FQGTGA. Trimming removed 4 bases from V and 7 bases from J; junction bases left unmatched: 7.

The chain couples TRBV4-1 to TRBJ1-1; D is perhaps TRBD1 (5 bases). This CDR3 is built from 16 residues. In germline, CDR1 is MGHRA, CDR2 YSYEKL. Between the trimmed V and J ends, which lost 0 bases and 5 bases, there was a span of 16 bases. The DNA for the CDR3 is TGCGCCAGCAGCCAAGATCCCGCAGGGACGAGGACTGAAGCTTTCTTT. The encoded protein is CASSQDPAGTRTEAFF.

The J gene is TRBJ1-1, the V gene TRBV6-1; D remains unclear. Trimming left V 4 bases short and J 4 bases short, with 10 bases between. CDR3 length: 13 residues. CDR1 and CDR2 (germline): MNHNS, SASEGT. CDR3 residues: CASSGWVTTEAFF. CDR3 DNA sequence: TGTGCCAGCAGTGGATGGGTGACCACTGAAGCTTTCTTT.

The chain uses TRBV18 and TRBJ1-4; TRBD1 might be the D (5 bases). Germline loops: CDR1 KGHSH, CDR2 LQKENI. Trimming pared 3 bases from V and 3 bases from J, leaving 17 bases between. The CDR3 is 17 amino acids. CDR3 in amino acids: CASSPAAMRGPNEKLFF. In nucleotides, the CDR3 is TGTGCCAGCTCACCGGCTGCCATGAGGGGCCCTAATGAAAAACTGTTTTTT.

The rearrangement uses TRBV29-1 and TRBJ1-2; the D is unclear. CDR1 and CDR2 from the germline V gene are SQVTM and ANQGSEA. The CDR3 covers 12 residues. The V gene lost 3 bases and the J gene lost 5 bases, with 10 bases spanning the gap. CDR3 nucleotides: TGCAGCGTTGACTTACAGATATATGGCTACACCTTC. It yields the protein CSVDLQIYGYTF.

The chain employs TRBV6-5 and TRBJ1-5, with 10 bases aligning to TRBD1. Germline V gene data show CDR1 as MNHEY and CDR2 as SVGAGI. V shed 2 bases and J 5 bases; nucleotides not matched to a gene: 0. The CDR3 consists of 14 residues. The CDR3 sequence: CASSYDRGHQPQHF. The CDR3 DNA sequence: TGTGCCAGCAGTTACGACAGGGGGCATCAGCCCCAGCATTTT.

The chain joins TRBV9 to TRBJ2-1, with D possibly being TRBD1 (7 bases). This CDR3 has 15 residues. V dropped 7 bases and J dropped 4 bases, with 18 bases sitting between them. Looked up from germline, CDR1 is SGDLS and CDR2 is YYNGEE. CDR3 DNA sequence: TGTGCCAGCGGCAGGGGGGCCTCAGGGTACAATGAGCAGTTCTTC. Its protein is CASGRGASGYNEQFF.

This clone was detected only a few times. This chain connects TRBV5-8 to TRBJ2-1; D gene ambiguous. V lost 5 bases, J lost 0 bases, and 12 bases lay in between. The CDR3 is made up of 15 amino acids. Germline values: CDR1 SGHTS, CDR2 YDEGEE. CDR3 amino acids: CASRVTLSSYNEQFF. The CDR3 DNA is TGTGCCAGCAGGGTGACCCTGAGCTCCTACAATGAGCAGTTCTTC.

The chain joins TRBV5-1 to TRBJ2-2; unclear D gene. CDR3 length equals 15 residues. CDR1 and CDR2 (germline): SGHRS, YFSETQ. V lost 0 bases and J lost 2, with 8 bases in between. In nucleotides, the CDR3 is TGCGCCAGCAGCTTGGTCTCAGCAAACACCGGGGAGCTGTTTTTT. It codes for CASSLVSANTGELFF.

The V gene is TRBV7-2, the J gene TRBJ1-4; TRBD1 agrees at 7 bases. With 1 base clipped from V and 6 bases from J, the junction kept 5 bases outside the gene matches. The CDR3 runs to 15 residues. Germline V CDR1 and CDR2: SGHTA, FQGNSA. The CDR3, as DNA: TGTGCCAGCAGCTTAGTTAAGGGGGCGTATGAAAAACTGTTTTTT. Its protein is CASSLVKGAYEKLFF.

The V call is TRBV18, the J call TRBJ2-7; D uncertain. The CDR3 has 13 amino acids. V dropped 6 bases and J dropped 1 base, with 10 bases sitting between them. Germline loops: CDR1 KGHSH, CDR2 LQKENI. The CDR3 bases are TGTGCCAGCTCTTCGACGAGGTCCTACGAGCAGTACTTC. It is translated as CASSSTRSYEQYF.

This clone was counted a few times. This chain joins TRBV5-4 and TRBJ1-2, with TRBD1 matching 7 bases. CDR1 and CDR2 (germline): SGHNT, YYREEE (reference sequence). The CDR3 is made up of 13 amino acids. V was pared by 4 bases and J by 2 bases, with 2 bases of the junction left unmatched. CDR3 protein: CASSPDRNYGYTF. In DNA form, the CDR3 reads TGTGCCAGCAGCCCGGACAGGAACTATGGCTACACCTTC.

The rearrangement links TRBV28 to TRBJ1-1, with 7 bases matching TRBD1. The trim removed 6 bases at V and 1 base at J, leaving 5 bases unmatched. The CDR3 is 14 residues long. In germline, CDR1 is MDHEN, CDR2 SYDVKM. The CDR3 sequence: CASRTRQGNTEAFF. The CDR3, as DNA: TGTGCCAGCAGGACGAGACAGGGGAACACTGAAGCTTTCTTT.

The rearrangement links TRBV29-1 to TRBJ1-1; TRBD1 might be the D (6 bases). V was clipped by 5 bases and J by 0 bases, with 10 bases between them. Germline CDR1 and CDR2: SQVTM and ANQGSEA. This CDR3 comprises 13 residues. CDR3 sequence reads: CSVSTGLNTEAFF. The CDR3 DNA reads TGCAGCGTTTCCACAGGGTTGAACACTGAAGCTTTCTTT.

This clone has just a few counts. This rearrangement joins TRBV28 to TRBJ2-1; 14 bases map to TRBD2. Per the germline V gene, CDR1 is MDHEN and CDR2 is SYDVKM. There are 18 residues in the CDR3. Trimming took 6 bases from V and 4 from J; bases not matched to a gene: 11. This CDR3 reads CASRPGLAGVKAYNEQFF. In DNA form, the CDR3 reads TGTGCCAGCAGGCCGGGACTAGCGGGAGTAAAGGCGTACAATGAGCAGTTCTTC.